These 22 T cell receptor beta chains were sequenced from one sample in a study of cytomegalovirus exposure and HLA in healthy donors. Assay: immunoSEQ multiplex PCR; the TCRdb copy retains only in-frame clones and omits some. The table records over 200,000 clones, about nine tenths of them present only once. Sequenced sample: PBMCs. Receptor source: a woman aged 25 to 45 in good health and CMV-seronegative.

This chain joins TRBV7-9 and TRBJ2-2; 14 bases map to TRBD2. V was pared by 4 bases and J by 4 bases, with 8 bases of the junction left unmatched. The CDR3 contains 18 residues. Germline V CDR1 and CDR2: SEHNR, FQNEAQ (reference sequence). The CDR3 bases are TGTGCCAGCAGCTCAGGACTAGCGGGAGGAGAAGGCACCGGGGAGCTGTTTTTT. Translating gives CASSSGLAGGEGTGELFF.

This sequence joins TRBV9 and TRBJ2-7; either TRBD1 or TRBD2 may supply D (5 bases each). This CDR3 spans 17 amino acids. Trimming pared 2 bases from V and 5 bases from J, leaving 23 bases between. Germline V lookup: CDR1 SGDLS, CDR2 YYNGEE. This CDR3 is CASSVWRGVRGRDEQYF. The CDR3 region has the DNA TGTGCCAGCAGCGTGTGGAGAGGGGTCCGGGGTCGGGACGAGCAGTACTTC.

The chain recombines TRBV29-1 with TRBJ2-1; a weak D match, TRBD2 (6 bases). The CDR3 length is 12 residues. Germline values: CDR1 SQVTM, CDR2 ANQGSEA. Between the trimmed V and J ends, which lost 0 bases and 9 bases, there was a span of 9 bases. The CDR3 DNA is TGCAGCGTTGAAGAAATGCGGGGTGAGCAGTTCTTC. Protein product: CSVEEMRGEQFF.

The V and J genes are TRBV6-1 and TRBJ2-5; D gene unclear. The CDR3 length is 14 residues. Germline V gives CDR1 MNHNS, CDR2 SASEGT. The germline V and J ends were trimmed by 0 bases and 2 bases, with 7 bases remaining between them. CDR3 in DNA: TGTGCCAGCAGTGAAGCGATATCTCAAGAGACCCAGTACTTC. Its protein product is CASSEAISQETQYF.

The V and J genes are TRBV11-3 and TRBJ2-1; 7 nucleotides align to TRBD2. CDR3 size: 15 residues. V shed 5 bases, J shed 5 bases, and the junction held 9 bases outside the gene matches. In germline, CDR1 is SGHNT, CDR2 YENEEA. The CDR3 region has the DNA TGTGCCAGCAGCCCGCCAGCGGGACGTAACAATGAGCAGTTCTTC. This gives the protein CASSPPAGRNNEQFF.

The chain couples TRBV29-1 to TRBJ1-3; 7 bases map to TRBD1. This CDR3 comprises 16 residues. Trimming cost V 2 bases and J 4 bases; bases outside gene matches: 11. Germline-derived CDR1 and CDR2 are SQVTM and ANQGSEA. CDR3 DNA: TGCAGCGTTGAACTCCCCAGGACAGGACAAGGAAACACCATATATTTT. This encodes CSVELPRTGQGNTIYF.

The chain couples TRBV7-9 to TRBJ1-4; tentative D call: TRBD1 (5 bases). This CDR3 has 16 residues. Trimming cost V 4 bases and J 6 bases, with 18 bases left between them. Germline V gene sequence: CDR1 SEHNR, CDR2 FQNEAQ (reference sequence). The chain's CDR3 is CASSSNFDSSYEKLFF. CDR3 coding DNA: TGTGCCAGCAGCTCTAACTTTGACAGCTCTTATGAAAAACTGTTTTTT.

This sequence joins TRBV5-1 and TRBJ2-3, with D possibly being TRBD2 (5 bases). Germline V gene lookup returns CDR1 SGHRS and CDR2 YFSETQ. V gave up 0 bases and J gave up 6 bases, with 14 bases separating them. CDR3 size: 15 residues. CDR3 amino acids: CASSLENPAVDTQYF. For the CDR3, the DNA is TGCGCCAGCAGCTTGGAGAATCCAGCGGTGGATACGCAGTATTTT.

The chain is built from TRBV28 and TRBJ2-1; 9 bases agree with TRBD2. Germline assignment: CDR1 MDHEN and CDR2 SYDVKM. This CDR3 comprises 15 residues. J gave up 2 bases and V 2 bases, and 1 base lay outside the gene matches. The CDR3 sequence: CASSLAGGAYNEQFF. CDR3 DNA sequence: TGTGCCAGCAGTTTAGCGGGAGGGGCCTACAATGAGCAGTTCTTC.

V is TRBV7-6 and J is TRBJ2-2; possible D gene TRBD2, 6 bases. V lost 4 bases and J 2 bases, leaving 20 bases between the germline ends. Germline assignment: CDR1 SGHVS and CDR2 FNYEAQ. The length of the CDR3 is 18 residues. The CDR3 nucleotides read TGTGCCAGCAGCTCCACCGCGCTCCGCGGGGCCAACACCGGGGAGCTGTTTTTT. Its protein product is CASSSTALRGANTGELFF.

The V gene is TRBV19, the J gene TRBJ1-2; TRBD1 matches 7 bases. V was pared by 4 bases and J by 6 bases, with 5 bases of the junction left unmatched. CDR1 and CDR2 from the germline V gene are LNHDA and SQIVND (reference sequence). The CDR3 totals 13 residues. CDR3 coding DNA: TGTGCCAGTAGTAGGACAGGTCCTGATGGCTACACCTTC. It encodes CASSRTGPDGYTF.

The chain links TRBV5-6 to TRBJ2-7; the D gene is possibly TRBD2 (5 bases). The V gene lost 3 bases and the J gene lost 0 bases, with 7 bases spanning the gap. Germline V gene data show CDR1 as SGHDT and CDR2 as YYEEEE. CDR3 size: 13 residues. Here the CDR3 reads CASSYGNSYEQYF. CDR3 sequence (DNA): TGTGCCAGCAGCTACGGGAACTCCTACGAGCAGTACTTC. Using reference TRBV5-6 and TRBJ2-7 for the parts outside the CDR3, the full variable domain is DAGVTQSPTHLIKTRGQQVTLRCSPKSGHDTVSWYQQALGQGPQFIFQYYEEEERQRGNFPDRFSGHQFPNYSSELNVNALLLGDSALYLCASSYGNSYEQYFGPGTRLTVT.

This clone was seen a few times. The chain couples TRBV28 to TRBJ1-1; the D is unclear. The germline gives CDR1 MDHEN, CDR2 SYDVKM. The CDR3 has 15 amino acids. V was trimmed by 0 bases and J by 0 bases, leaving 8 bases between them. CDR3 coding DNA: TGTGCCAGCAGTTTATGGCGGTCTTTGAACACTGAAGCTTTCTTT. Protein: CASSLWRSLNTEAFF.

This sequence joins TRBV4-1 and TRBJ2-7, with a weak D call TRBD2 (5 bases). The V end lost 4 bases, the J end lost 3 bases, and 16 bases lay between the germline ends. Germline CDR1 reads MGHRA; CDR2 reads YSYEKL. The CDR3 contains 15 residues. The DNA of the CDR3 is TGCGCCAGCAGCCGAGGGATGTGGTGGGGCTACGAGCAGTACTTC. It is translated as CASSRGMWWGYEQYF.

This chain uses TRBV5-1 with TRBJ2-1; 7 positions agree with TRBD2. The CDR3 length is 19 residues. With V trimmed by 4 bases and J by 1 base, 17 bases remained unmatched. Germline V gene data show CDR1 as SGHRS and CDR2 as YFSETQ. Written as DNA, the CDR3 is TGCGCCAGCAGCCCCGTGGGACTACAACCAGCATGGTCCTACAATGAGCAGTTCTTC. It is translated as CASSPVGLQPAWSYNEQFF.

The V call is TRBV11-2, the J call TRBJ1-3, with D perhaps TRBD1 (6 bases). Trimming removed 1 base at V and 0 bases at J, with 16 bases between. The V gene's germline CDR1 is SGHAT and CDR2 FQNNGV. This CDR3 is 18 amino acids long. The CDR3 protein is CASSLGRGTARSGNTIYF. CDR3 nucleotide sequence: TGTGCCAGCAGCTTAGGCAGGGGTACAGCACGCTCTGGAAACACCATATATTTT.

This rearrangement joins TRBV10-3 to TRBJ2-7, with 12 positions matching TRBD2. The junction had 14 bases not matched to a gene; V was cut back by 8 bases and J by 3 bases. This CDR3 is 17 amino acids long. Germline lookup yields CDR1 ENHRY and CDR2 SYGVKD. The CDR3 coding sequence is TGTGCCATCGCCCGACTAGCGGGAGATCTGCCCCTCTACGAGCAGTACTTC. Protein sequence: CAIARLAGDLPLYEQYF.

Turning to this clone: Additional DNA sequences in this sample encode the identical CDR3. The V gene is TRBV4-2, the J gene TRBJ2-7; a weak D match, TRBD1 (5 bases). The germline V gene encodes CDR1 LGHNA and CDR2 YNFKEQ. The CDR3 extends over 14 amino acids. Deletions cut 0 bases from V and 1 base from J, with 7 bases between. The CDR3 nucleotides are TGTGCCAGCAGCCAAGACCCAGGGTCCTACGAGCAGTACTTC. Translating gives CASSQDPGSYEQYF.

The chain has TRBV28 and TRBJ1-5, with TRBD1 matching 9 bases. The CDR3 length is 20 residues. J was trimmed by 0 bases and V by 4 bases; bases with no gene match: 16. Germline V lookup: CDR1 MDHEN, CDR2 SYDVKM. The CDR3 region has the DNA TGTGCCAGCAGTTCGATTTCAGACAGGGGGACCTATTATAGCAATCAGCCCCAGCATTTT. Its translation: CASSSISDRGTYYSNQPQHF.

This clone has only one observation. The V call is TRBV28, the J call TRBJ2-7; no clear D gene. CDR1 and CDR2 from the germline V gene are MDHEN and SYDVKM. V lost 8 bases and J 1 base, leaving 30 bases between the germline ends. This CDR3 has 19 amino acids. This chain's CDR3 is CASAFYFSESEWGSYEQYF. CDR3 nucleotide sequence: TGTGCCAGCGCTTTTTATTTTTCTGAGTCGGAGTGGGGTTCCTACGAGCAGTACTTC.

The chain carries TRBV6-5 and TRBJ2-3; the D gene is possibly TRBD1 (6 bases). From germline, CDR1 is MNHEY and CDR2 SVGAGI. V shed 2 bases and J shed 1 base, with 10 bases lying between them. The CDR3 covers 15 residues. This CDR3 reads CASSYEAGGTDTQYF. The CDR3 bases are TGTGCCAGCAGTTACGAGGCAGGGGGCACAGATACGCAGTATTTT.

The J gene is TRBJ2-4, the V gene TRBV7-2; 8 positions match TRBD2. This CDR3 comprises 15 residues. Germline V gene data show CDR1 as SGHTA and CDR2 as FQGNSA. The J segment lost 3 bases and the V segment lost 5 bases, leaving 6 bases of the junction unmatched. The CDR3, as DNA: TGTGCCAGCAGCAGTCTAGCGGGTAACAAAAACATTCAGTACTTC. Translation: CASSSLAGNKNIQYF.